This TCR beta chain was recovered during a study of shared T cell receptors in the human thymus. Trimming removed 1 base at V and 3 bases at J, with 4 bases between. The CDR3 extends over 13 amino acids. Per the germline V gene, CDR1 is LGHNA and CDR2 is YNFKEQ. Assay used: immunoSEQ multiplex PCR; TCRdb lists only in-frame clones, some missing. The sample holds around 340,000 clones, just under 95% seen once. This clone has only one observation. This clonotype was sampled from a human donor. This chain connects TRBV4-2 to TRBJ1-5; D is unresolved. The sample taken for sequencing was thymocytes. CDR3 residues: CASSQGPNQPQHF. In DNA form, the CDR3 reads TGTGCCAGCAGCCAAGGTCCCAATCAGCCCCAGCATTTT.